Reported below is one TCR beta chain. These data originate in a study of cytomegalovirus exposure and HLA in healthy donors. Only in-frame clones appear in the TCRdb table, and some are missing; sequencing was by immunoSEQ multiplex PCR. Among approximately 260,000 clones listed, about 86% were seen once. The CDR3 is 16 amino acids. Germline CDR1 SGDLS, CDR2 YYNGEE. V shed 0 bases, J shed 4 bases, and the junction held 6 bases outside the gene matches. The sequence derives from a woman aged 25 to 39 in good health and CMV-seropositive. The source material was PBMCs. The chain has TRBV9 and TRBJ2-5, with 10 positions matching TRBD1. Here the CDR3 reads CASSVDDRGRPETQYF. The CDR3 DNA reads TGTGCCAGCAGCGTAGACGACAGGGGGCGCCCAGAGACCCAGTACTTC.